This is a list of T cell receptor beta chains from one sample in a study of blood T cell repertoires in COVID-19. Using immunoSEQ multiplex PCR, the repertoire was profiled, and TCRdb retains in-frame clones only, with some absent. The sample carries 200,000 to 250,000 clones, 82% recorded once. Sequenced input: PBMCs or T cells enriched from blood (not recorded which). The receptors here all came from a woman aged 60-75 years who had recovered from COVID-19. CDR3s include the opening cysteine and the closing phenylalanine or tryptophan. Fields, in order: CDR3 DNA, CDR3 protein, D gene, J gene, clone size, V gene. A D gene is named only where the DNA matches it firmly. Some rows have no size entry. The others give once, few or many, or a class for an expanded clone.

TGTGCCAGCAGCAATCCCGGGAGCCTTAGCAATCAGCCCCAGCATTTT CASSNPGSLSNQPQHF - TRBJ1-5 - TRBV6-2/TRBV6-3
TGTGCCAGCAGCTTAGGCCGGGAGACCCAGTACTTC CASSLGRETQYF - TRBJ2-5 - TRBV7-9
TGCGCCAGCAGGGTCGGGGGGGCCACCGGGGAGCTGTTTTTT CASRVGGATGELFF TRBD2 TRBJ2-2 once TRBV5-1
TGTGCCAGCAGTGAACTTCCCAGAGGCGCTGAGCAGTACTTC CASSELPRGAEQYF - TRBJ2-7 - TRBV6-1
TGTGCCAGCAGCTCCCGGGTGGGGGGGGCCGTCTACGAGCAGTACTTC CASSSRVGGAVYEQYF - TRBJ2-7 once TRBV11-2
TGTGCCAGCAGCTTAGGGCAGGGGAACACTGAAGCTTTCTTT CASSLGQGNTEAFF - TRBJ1-1 - TRBV11-1
TGTGCCAGCAGTCGGGACTCCGAGGCCCACTATGGCTACACCTTC CASSRDSEAHYGYTF - TRBJ1-2 - TRBV6-5
TGTGCCAGCAGTGAATATCCGCAGGGGGCATATGGCTACACCTTC CASSEYPQGAYGYTF TRBD1 TRBJ1-2 - TRBV25-1
TGCGCCAGCAGTGAAGGACAGGGGGCCTATGGCTACACCTTC CASSEGQGAYGYTF TRBD1 TRBJ1-2 - TRBV10-1
TGCGCCAGCAGCTTTAGGACAGGGGGCAAGTCTGGGGCCAACGTCCTGACTTTC CASSFRTGGKSGANVLTF TRBD1 TRBJ2-6 - TRBV5-1
TGTGCCAGCAGCTCGGGACAGGGAACCTACGAGCAGTACTTC CASSSGQGTYEQYF TRBD1 TRBJ2-7 - TRBV7-6
TGTGCCAGCAGTTACTCCCGGGGTTATCAGCAGTTCTTC CASSYSRGYQQFF - TRBJ2-1 - TRBV6-5
TGTGCCAGCAGTGTGGACACCTACGAGCAGTACTTC CASSVDTYEQYF - TRBJ2-7 - TRBV25-1
TGTGCCATCAGTGAGTCTTCAGCTAGCGGGGGGGCCGGTGAGCAGTTCTTC CAISESSASGGAGEQFF TRBD2 TRBJ2-1 - TRBV10-3
TGTGCCAGCAACCGGGAGGGCCAATCATACGAGCAGTACTTC CASNREGQSYEQYF TRBD2 TRBJ2-7 - TRBV2
TGTGCCAGCAGCAGAGACAGGGGGAACTATGGCTACACCTTC CASSRDRGNYGYTF TRBD1 TRBJ1-2 - TRBV6-5
TGTGCCAGCCCTAGCGGGAGGGTCATCGATGAGCAGTTCTTC CASPSGRVIDEQFF TRBD2 TRBJ2-1 - TRBV9
TGTGCCAGCAGCACCTTCGGGCGGGAGCTCGATGAGCAGTTCTTC CASSTFGRELDEQFF TRBD2 TRBJ2-1 once TRBV5-4
TGTGCCAGCAGCTTAGTACAGGCGGGGGCTACTGGCTACACCTTC CASSLVQAGATGYTF - TRBJ1-2 few TRBV7-2
TGTGCCAGCAGCTTTGACGGGGGGCGTAGGAATGAGCAGTTCTTC CASSFDGGRRNEQFF - TRBJ2-1 - TRBV11-2
TGTGCCACCTGTAAAGGGGGACAGGGACAGCCCCAGCATTTT CATCKGGQGQPQHF TRBD1 TRBJ1-5 - TRBV10-3
TGTGCCAGCAGTTTCGGGTTGGGGGGCACTGAAGCTTTCTTT CASSFGLGGTEAFF - TRBJ1-1 once TRBV27
TGTGCCAGCTCACCTGGGCAGGACTACGAGCAGTACTTC CASSPGQDYEQYF - TRBJ2-7 - TRBV18
TGCGCCAGTACCCTAAGGAGCGGGGAGCTGTTTTTT CASTLRSGELFF - TRBJ2-2 - TRBV5-1
TGTGCCAGCAGCTTAGGGCCAGAAGTCAATCAGCCCCAGCATTTT CASSLGPEVNQPQHF - TRBJ1-5 - TRBV7-9
TGTGCCAGCAGCTATAGCTTAGGGTCGACAGGTAAATTCACAGATACGCAGTATTTT CASSYSLGSTGKFTDTQYF - TRBJ2-3 - TRBV7-9
TGTGCCAGTAGTATAGTGGCGGGAGAGGGAGATACGCAGTATTTT CASSIVAGEGDTQYF TRBD2 TRBJ2-3 - TRBV19
TGCAGCGTTGAAGATCGAGTGAGGGACACCATATATTTT CSVEDRVRDTIYF - TRBJ1-3 once TRBV29-1
TGTGCCAGCAGCCATAGGGGCGGGGGCTACGAGCAGTACTTC CASSHRGGGYEQYF TRBD2 TRBJ2-7 once TRBV3-1/TRBV3-2
TGTGCCAGCAGAGTGGGGGACAGACGACATGGGGACAGCGGCAAACTGTTTTTT CASRVGDRRHGDSGKLFF TRBD1 TRBJ1-4 once TRBV2
TGTGCCAGCAGCTTACAGATTAGCAATCAGCCCCAGCATTTT CASSLQISNQPQHF - TRBJ1-5 - TRBV7-2
TGTGCCACCCCTCGAGGGAATTCACCCCTCCACTTT CATPRGNSPLHF - TRBJ1-6 - TRBV11-2
TGTGCCAGCAGTCCAGGGGGTTACTATGGCTACACCTTC CASSPGGYYGYTF TRBD1 TRBJ1-2 - TRBV6-2/TRBV6-3
TGTGCCATCAAGGCTCGACAGGGACAAGAGACCCAGTACTTC CAIKARQGQETQYF TRBD1 TRBJ2-5 - TRBV10-3
TGTGCCAGTAGCACACAGATTAGAGGGAGGGGACAGCCCCAGCATTTT CASSTQIRGRGQPQHF - TRBJ1-5 few TRBV19
TGTGCCAGCAGCTTATTTGGGACAGGGACCTATGGCTACACCTTC CASSLFGTGTYGYTF TRBD1 TRBJ1-2 few TRBV11-1
TGTGCCAGCAGTCCTTGGGCAGGGCAGCCCCAGCATTTT CASSPWAGQPQHF - TRBJ1-5 - TRBV27
TGTGCCAGCAGTTTCGGGGGACAGTATGGCTACACCTTC CASSFGGQYGYTF TRBD1 TRBJ1-2 - TRBV6-2/TRBV6-3
TGTGCCAGCAGATCAGTGGGACAGCCGAACACTGAAGCTTTCTTT CASRSVGQPNTEAFF TRBD1 TRBJ1-1 - TRBV14
TGTGCCAGCAGCTTAGTTGGCAGGGGGGCCGAGGAGAATCAGCCCCAGCATTTT CASSLVGRGAEENQPQHF TRBD1 TRBJ1-5 - TRBV7-9
TGTGCCAGCAGCCGAACGGGGACAGAGACCTATGGCTACACCTTC CASSRTGTETYGYTF TRBD1 TRBJ1-2 few TRBV3-1/TRBV3-2
TGTGCCAGCTCCCCCAAGGGGATCGGCTACGAGCAGTACTTC CASSPKGIGYEQYF - TRBJ2-7 - TRBV18